One sample yielded the 29 T cell receptor beta chains listed below, sequenced in a study of T-cell memory formation after mild COVID-19 (dated by TCRdb to the early 2020s). The library was obtained by 5' RACE. Instrument used: Illumina NovaSeq 6000. TCRdb trimmed the raw reads at Q25, called clones with MiXCR and kept productive beta chains. Each CDR3 protein appears once, grouped with its most common genes and DNA. The table for this sample lists hundreds of thousands of distinct CDR3 sequences; approximately 21% of them were counted only once. Approximately 8% of the sample is taken by the ten largest. The sample comprised PBMCs or a T cell subset sorted from them (not recorded which). Receptors were obtained from an adult woman who had mild COVID-19 (a few samples of this study predate the infection). The sample titles of this study are shuffled in the database, so cell type and time point are left out; the donor was told from shared clones.

The chain joins TRBV5-1 to TRBJ2-3; D is perhaps TRBD1 (6 bases). The CDR3 has 15 amino acids. Germline-derived CDR1 and CDR2 are SGHRS and YFSETQ. The V and J ends lost 3 bases and 2 bases respectively, with 13 bases between them. CDR3 nucleotides: TGCGCCAGCAGCTCGACAGGTTTCGACACAGATACGCAGTATTTT. This sequence encodes CASSSTGFDTDTQYF. The full variable domain, completed using reference TRBV5-1 and TRBJ2-3, is KAGVTQTPRYLIKTRGQQVTLSCSPISGHRSVSWYQQTPGQGLQFLFEYFSETQRNKGNFPGRFSGRQFSNSRSEMNVSTLELGDSALYLCASSSTGFDTDTQYFGPGTRLTVL.

This sequence joins TRBV7-8 and TRBJ2-3; 7 bases fit TRBD1. Germline-derived CDR1 and CDR2 are SGHVS and FQNEAQ. The CDR3 is 20 residues long. After removal of 3 bases from V and 1 base from J, the junction contained 19 bases not matched to a gene. The CDR3: CASSFGRRGTAGGGTDTQYF. The CDR3 bases are TGTGCCAGCAGCTTTGGTCGAAGGGGTACAGCAGGGGGAGGCACAGATACGCAGTATTTT.

This clonotype was observed a handful of times. J is TRBJ1-2 and V is TRBV12-3 or TRBV12-4; maybe TRBD1 (5 bases). This CDR3 is built from 14 residues. V lost 5 bases and J lost 8, with 18 bases in between. The CDR3 loop is CASSPLTVPGGYTF. For the CDR3, the DNA is TGTGCCAGCAGTCCCCTGACAGTTCCGGGAGGCTACACCTTC.

This clonotype was seen more than once but under ten times. This sequence joins TRBV6-5 and TRBJ1-2; maybe TRBD1 (5 bases). Looked up from germline, CDR1 is MNHEY and CDR2 is SVGAGI. The length of the CDR3 is 13 residues. V lost 0 bases, J lost 4 bases, and 6 bases lay in between. The CDR3: CASSYSGAYGYTF. The CDR3 nucleotides are TGTGCCAGCAGTTACTCAGGGGCCTATGGCTACACCTTC.

In this sample, this clonotype turned up a few times. The rearrangement uses TRBV30 and TRBJ2-2; no reliable D call. The germline V gene encodes CDR1 GTSNPN and CDR2 SVGIG (reference sequence). Trimming stripped 2 bases from V and 8 bases from J, with 9 bases between. This CDR3 is built from 12 residues. CDR3 DNA: TGTGCCTGGAGTATTTTTGGAGGGGAGCTGTTTTTT. Residues: CAWSIFGGELFF. Looking up the rest from reference TRBV30 and TRBJ2-2 gives the full variable domain: SQTIHQWPATLVQPVGSPLSLECTVEGTSNPNLYWYRQAAGRGLQLLFYSVGIGQISSEVPQNLSASRPQDRQFILSSKKLLLSDSGFYLCAWSIFGGELFFGEGSRLTVL.

DNA for the CDR3: TGTGCCAGCAAGGCGGGGCATAGTACCTACGAGCAGTACTTC. This codes for CASKAGHSTYEQYF. The V gene is TRBV12-3 or TRBV12-4, the J gene TRBJ2-7; possible D gene TRBD2, 6 bases. CDR3 size: 14 residues. Trimming left V 7 bases short and J 2 bases short, with 15 bases between.

This chain links TRBV4-3 with TRBJ2-1; TRBD2 agrees at 12 bases. Unmatched junction bases numbered 8, after V lost 4 bases and J lost 4 bases. Germline loops: CDR1 LGHNA, CDR2 YSLEER. The CDR3 totals 17 residues. CDR3 in amino acids: CASSRRVLAGGYNEQFF. CDR3 nucleotide sequence: TGCGCCAGCAGCCGGAGAGTACTAGCGGGGGGATACAATGAGCAGTTCTTC.

The V and J genes are TRBV5-5 and TRBJ1-5; D gene unclear. V was clipped by 1 base and J by 4 bases, with 15 bases between them. The CDR3 loop spans 16 amino acids. CDR1 is SGHKS and CDR2 is YYEKEE in the germline V gene (reference sequence). Written as DNA, the CDR3 is TGTGCCAGCAGCTTGTACGGATCCCTTCCTAATCAGCCCCAGCATTTT. Translating it yields CASSLYGSLPNQPQHF. Together with reference TRBV5-5 and TRBJ1-5, the CDR3 gives the full variable domain: DAGVTQSPTHLIKTRGQQVTLRCSPISGHKSVSWYQQVLGQGPQFIFQYYEKEERGRGNFPDRFSARQFPNYSSELNVNALLLGDSALYLCASSLYGSLPNQPQHFGDGTRLSIL.

In this sample, this clonotype turned up once. V and J are TRBV7-9 and TRBJ2-1; 11 bases map to TRBD2. V was pared by 6 bases and J by 5 bases, with 6 bases of the junction left unmatched. Germline loops: CDR1 SEHNR, CDR2 FQNEAQ (reference sequence). The CDR3 has 15 amino acids. CDR3 in amino acids: CASRRGTSGHNEQFF. CDR3 DNA sequence: TGTGCCAGCAGACGCGGGACTAGCGGACACAATGAGCAGTTCTTC.

Only one count was recorded for this clonotype. The J gene is TRBJ1-1, the V gene TRBV4-2, with D tentatively TRBD1 (6 bases). From germline, CDR1 is LGHNA and CDR2 YNFKEQ. Trimming took off 0 bases at V and 6 bases at J, with 14 bases between the two ends. The CDR3 runs 15 residues. CDR3 residues: CASSQEGGVVSEAFF. The CDR3 coding sequence is TGTGCCAGCAGCCAAGAGGGGGGCGTAGTCTCTGAAGCTTTCTTT.

This clonotype was detected only a few times. The chain employs TRBV6-2 or TRBV6-3 and TRBJ2-1; tentatively, D is TRBD2 (6 bases). Trimming pared 6 bases from V and 4 bases from J, leaving 19 bases between. Germline V gene data show CDR1 as MNHEY and CDR2 as SVGEGT. This CDR3 is 16 amino acids long. The CDR3 coding sequence is TGTGCCAGCAGCGCCGGGACTCCAGTCGGTTACAATGAGCAGTTCTTC. Amino acids: CASSAGTPVGYNEQFF.

The chain links TRBV7-8 to TRBJ1-2; 7 bases line up with TRBD1. Germline V gene lookup returns CDR1 SGHVS and CDR2 FQNEAQ. Losses at the gene ends were 5 bases for V and 4 bases for J; bases not matched to a gene: 10. The CDR3 has 15 residues. CDR3 bases: TGTGCCAGCAGCCTAATGGGGGGACAGTCCTATGGCTACACCTTC. This sequence encodes CASSLMGGQSYGYTF.

The chain is built from TRBV21-1 and TRBJ2-7; the table's D call TRBD1 went unverified against the DNA. TRBV21-1 is a recognized pseudogene. CDR3 length equals 12 residues. CDR3 in DNA: TGTGCCAAGTGCGGACAGGGCCACGAGCAGTACTTC. This encodes CAKCGQGHEQYF.

The chain combines TRBV19 with TRBJ1-4; unclear D gene. This CDR3 is built from 16 residues. In germline, CDR1 is LNHDA, CDR2 SQIVND (reference sequence). The V gene lost 0 bases and the J gene lost 7 bases, with 15 bases spanning the gap. The DNA for the CDR3 is TGTGCCAGTAGTATAGACGCGCGGGTTACGGGTGAAAAACTGTTTTTT. This codes for CASSIDARVTGEKLFF.

This clonotype was recorded at least ten times. The chain uses TRBV4-2 and TRBJ2-3; possibly TRBD2 for D (6 bases). Trimming removed 5 bases from V and 4 bases from J, with 16 bases in between. The CDR3 spans 15 residues. Per germline, CDR1 LGHNA and CDR2 YNFKEQ. The CDR3 bases are TGTGCCAGCAGCACGAAGACGGGGGAGGCAGATACGCAGTATTTT. Protein product: CASSTKTGEADTQYF.

The chain is built from TRBV7-6 and TRBJ2-3; D is perhaps TRBD2 (5 bases). The length of the CDR3 is 15 residues. Trimming took 5 bases from V and 4 from J, leaving 16 bases between them. Germline V CDR1 and CDR2: SGHVS, FNYEAQ. CDR3 DNA sequence: TGTGCCAGCAGCGATGACACGAGGGTCCCAGATACGCAGTATTTT. Its translation is CASSDDTRVPDTQYF. Looking up the rest from reference TRBV7-6 and TRBJ2-3 gives the full variable domain: GAGVSQSPRYKVTKRGQDVALRCDPISGHVSLYWYRQALGQGPEFLTYFNYEAQQDKSGLPNDRFSAERPEGSISTLTIQRTEQRDSAMYRCASSDDTRVPDTQYFGPGTRLTVL.

V is TRBV12-3 or TRBV12-4 and J is TRBJ2-3, with D uncertain. There are 13 residues in the CDR3. The V end was cut by 5 bases, the J end by 8 bases, with 14 bases between. The CDR3 sequence: CASSPPDRITQYF. The DNA for the CDR3 is TGTGCCAGCAGTCCACCTGACCGTATTACGCAGTATTTT.

The V and J genes are TRBV18 and TRBJ1-4; D unresolved. CDR3 length equals 17 residues. Germline V gives CDR1 KGHSH, CDR2 LQKENI. Deletions cut 0 bases from V and 7 bases from J, with 18 bases between. In nucleotides, the CDR3 is TGTGCCAGCTCACCACCCAGCCAAGGTCGGGATAGTGAAAAACTGTTTTTT. It is translated as CASSPPSQGRDSEKLFF.

The V call is TRBV15, the J call TRBJ1-1; 9 bases map to TRBD1. The CDR3 consists of 14 residues. J lost 9 bases, V lost 0 bases, and 5 bases had no gene match. Germline values: CDR1 LNHNV, CDR2 YYDKDF (reference sequence). This chain's CDR3 is CATSRDSGQGKAFF. As DNA, the CDR3 is TGTGCCACCAGCAGAGATTCCGGACAGGGGAAAGCTTTCTTT.

CDR3 in DNA: TGTGCCACCAGTGACACCGGGACAGGGGAGACCCAGTACTTC. Translating it yields CATSDTGTGETQYF. The chain couples TRBV24-1 to TRBJ2-5, with 9 bases lining up with TRBD1. Germline assignment: CDR1 KGHDR and CDR2 SFDVKD. J was trimmed by 5 bases and V by 4 bases; bases with no gene match: 4. The CDR3 covers 14 residues.

This chain connects TRBV9 to TRBJ1-2; D unresolved. Germline V gives CDR1 SGDLS, CDR2 YYNGEE. The CDR3 contains 14 residues. V lost 0 bases and J 3 bases, leaving 9 bases between the germline ends. CDR3 DNA: TGTGCCAGCAGCGTAGAGCCGGGCGACTATGGCTACACCTTC. This translates into CASSVEPGDYGYTF.

This clonotype has more than one count but fewer than ten. This rearrangement joins TRBV7-2 to TRBJ2-1; D gene unclear. In germline, CDR1 is SGHTA, CDR2 FQGNSA. V was clipped by 0 bases and J by 10 bases, with 10 bases between them. The CDR3 length is 13 residues. The CDR3 DNA is TGTGCCAGCAGCTTAGCTGGAACCGCCGAGCAGTTCTTC. Its translation: CASSLAGTAEQFF.

The V gene is TRBV5-1, the J gene TRBJ2-3; D unclear. The V gene lost 4 bases and the J gene lost 0 bases, with 9 bases spanning the gap. CDR1 is SGHRS, CDR2 YFSETQ, per germline. CDR3 length: 14 amino acids. The CDR3 protein is CASSTLISTDTQYF. Here the CDR3 DNA reads TGCGCCAGCAGCACTCTAATCAGCACAGATACGCAGTATTTT.

J is TRBJ2-2 and V is TRBV20-1, with 8 bases that match TRBD2. V shed 4 bases and J 3 bases; nucleotides not matched to a gene: 7. This CDR3 has 15 residues. Germline loops: CDR1 DFQATT, CDR2 SNEGSKA (reference sequence). The CDR3 reads CSAIGGGFYTGELFF. The DNA for the CDR3 is TGCAGTGCTATTGGCGGGGGGTTTTACACCGGGGAGCTGTTTTTT.

This clonotype was seen a few times. The gene calls are TRBV12-3 or TRBV12-4 and TRBJ2-1, with D unresolved. The CDR3 has 15 amino acids. V lost 7 bases and J 4 bases, leaving 17 bases between the germline ends. The CDR3 sequence: CASTDPRVRYNEQFF. Here the CDR3 DNA reads TGTGCCAGCACCGACCCCCGGGTACGATACAATGAGCAGTTCTTC.

This clonotype was counted many times. The CDR3 region has the DNA TGTGCCAGCAGTTTGTACACCGGGGAGCTGTTTTTT. It is translated as CASSLYTGELFF. This chain joins TRBV7-9 and TRBJ2-2, with D unclear. V dropped 6 bases and J dropped 3 bases, with 5 bases sitting between them. There are 12 residues in the CDR3. The V gene's germline CDR1 is SEHNR and CDR2 FQNEAQ (reference sequence).

In this sample, this clonotype turned up many times. The gene calls are TRBV6-5 and TRBJ2-5, with D possibly TRBD1 on 6 matching bases. This CDR3 is built from 14 residues. Germline V gives CDR1 MNHEY, CDR2 SVGAGI. V was pared by 1 base and J by 2 bases, with 8 bases between. The CDR3 nucleotides read TGTGCCAGCAGTTACTTGACAGGTCAAGAGACCCAGTACTTC. It is translated as CASSYLTGQETQYF.

The rearrangement links TRBV6-2 or TRBV6-3 to TRBJ2-7; D gene uncertain. The ends were cut back, 0 bases at V and 5 bases at J, with 11 bases in the middle. Germline V CDR1 and CDR2: MNHEY, SVGEGT. The CDR3 covers 14 residues. DNA of the CDR3: TGTGCCAGCAGTTACTCCCGTACATGGGACGAGCAGTACTTC. Protein: CASSYSRTWDEQYF.

This clonotype showed up just a few times. This chain joins TRBV24-1 and TRBJ2-2, with D unresolved. This CDR3 is built from 13 residues. In germline, CDR1 is KGHDR, CDR2 SFDVKD. Trimming left V 1 base short and J 6 bases short, with 5 bases between. For the CDR3, the DNA is TGTGCCACCAGTGATTTCTCCGCCGGGGAGCTGTTTTTT. This encodes CATSDFSAGELFF.